These T cell receptor beta chains were read from a single sample in a study of beta chain features in type 1 diabetes. Assay: immunoSEQ multiplex PCR; the TCRdb copy retains only in-frame clones and omits some. The sample shows approximately 250,000 clones, about 14% of them seen only once. Input material: naive CD4+ T cells from blood. All receptors come from a woman between 40 and 55 years old in good health. Each CDR3 is given with its conserved first and last residue. A D gene is named only where the DNA matches it firmly. The listing skips clone size in some rows; elsewhere it reads once, few, many or a size class.

few	TRBV11-2	TRBD2	TRBJ2-3	CASSLSSGAADTQYF	TGTGCCAGCAGCCTAAGTAGCGGGGCGGCTGATACGCAGTATTTT
.	TRBV6-4	TRBD1	TRBJ1-4	CASSDTGGNEKLFF	TGTGCCAGCAGTGACACAGGGGGAAATGAAAAACTGTTTTTT
.	TRBV6-5	.	TRBJ2-1	CASSYEGRNSYNEQFF	TGTGCCAGCAGTTACGAGGGCCGAAACTCCTACAATGAGCAGTTCTTC
.	TRBV6-1	TRBD1	TRBJ2-7	CASSGPGQGAHEQYF	TGTGCCAGCAGTGGTCCGGGACAGGGGGCCCACGAGCAGTACTTC
.	TRBV6-5	TRBD2	TRBJ2-7	CASSYSGGGSYEQYF	TGTGCCAGCAGTTACTCAGGCGGGGGGTCCTACGAGCAGTACTTC
few	TRBV5-6	TRBD1	TRBJ2-5	CASSLYGTGGETQYF	TGTGCCAGCAGCTTATACGGGACAGGGGGAGAGACCCAGTACTTC
few	TRBV7-9	TRBD1	TRBJ2-3	CASSSPDRGGTDTQYF	TGTGCCAGCAGCTCCCCGGACAGGGGTGGCACAGATACGCAGTATTTT
.	TRBV11-2	TRBD1	TRBJ2-7	CASSRPRDRGNEQYF	TGTGCCAGCAGCCGACCCCGGGACAGGGGTAACGAGCAGTACTTC
few	TRBV14	.	TRBJ2-7	CASSPVGVGWEQYF	TGTGCCAGCAGCCCCGTCGGCGTGGGCTGGGAGCAGTACTTC
.	TRBV7-9	TRBD1	TRBJ1-4	CASSPPTGTRTNEKLFF	TGTGCCAGCAGCCCCCCGACAGGGACGAGAACTAATGAAAAACTGTTTTTT